Sequencing of this T cell receptor beta chain was carried out in a study of shared clonotypes between healthy human individuals. Study results and limitations: With several donors compared, roughly 4.9% of naive CD4 clonotypes were shared. Rarefaction demonstrated incomplete sorted-subset sequencing despite large depth.

This table comes from immunoSEQ multiplex PCR, and its TCRdb copy is limited to in-frame clones, with some not included. Of 2 million to 2.5 million clones listed, approximately 95% were seen once; the top ten hold about 0.39%. A CD45RA+ naive subset and a CD45RA-negative memory subset were split from CD4+ cells. Trimming removed 5 bases from V and 4 bases from J, with 17 bases in between. This CDR3 is built from 16 residues. Germline lookup yields CDR1 SEHNR and CDR2 FQNEAQ (reference sequence). Regarding this clone: Its target is not known.

V is TRBV7-9 and J is TRBJ2-2, with D maybe TRBD2 (5 bases). Sample: naive CD4+ T cells from PBMCs. The subset is: CD45RA+ positively selected. The clonotype originates from a man aged 18-30 years in good health. Some clones in this sample may be carry-over from other donors' samples. CDR3 in amino acids: CASSERTVGGTGELFF. CDR3 sequence (DNA): TGTGCCAGCAGCGAACGGACTGTCGGAGGCACCGGGGAGCTGTTTTTT.